Below, 13 T cell receptor beta chains from the same sample are listed, as sequenced in a study of T cell clonality in common variable immunodeficiency. Only in-frame clones appear in the TCRdb table, and some are missing; sequencing was by immunoSEQ multiplex PCR. This sample includes 45,000 to 55,000 clones with no singletons; its ten biggest clones take up about 5%. The sample consisted of peripheral blood mononuclear cells. Every receptor here comes from a person aged 18 to 70 in good health.

The table lists this clone with many counts. The read falls 3 residues short of the CDR3 end, and the missing part is taken from the germline J gene. This chain connects TRBV5-1 to TRBJ2-3, with TRBD2 identical over 8 bases. The V and J ends lost 3 bases and 2 bases, in that order; junction bases with no gene match: 2. The germline CDR1 and CDR2 sequences are SGHRS and YFSETQ. The CDR3 contains 14 residues. The part of the CDR3 DNA that was read is TGCGCCAGCAGCTCGGGGGGGTCCACAGATACG. It encodes CASSSGGSTDT. The whole CDR3 sequence reads CASSSGGSTDTQYF.

This clone was seen repeatedly, ten times or more. The CDR3 extends 3 residues past the end of the read, so its final part is completed from the germline J gene. The chain has TRBV12-5 and TRBJ2-1; 10 bases are a match to TRBD1. V trimming: 4 bases; J trimming: 7 bases; junction bases outside the gene matches: 4. CDR1 and CDR2 (germline): LGHNT, FRNRAP. This CDR3 spans 14 amino acids. CDR3 DNA (partial): TGTGCTAGTGGTTGGACAGGGGGGTTTAATGAG. Protein sequence: CASGWTGGFNE. The CDR3, in full, reads CASGWTGGFNEQFF. Using reference TRBV12-5 and TRBJ2-1 for the parts outside the CDR3, the full variable domain is DARVTQTPRHKVTEMGQEVTMRCQPILGHNTVFWYRQTMMQGLELLAYFRNRAPLDDSGMPKDRFSAEMPDATLATLKIQPSEPRDSAVYFCASGWTGGFNEQFFGPGTRLTVL.

This clone was counted ten times or more. CDR3 DNA (partial): TGTGCCAGTAGGTCGACAGGGAAAGCCTACGAG. Amino acid sequence: CASRSTGKAYE. The whole CDR3 sequence is CASRSTGKAYEQYF. The genes are TRBV19 and TRBJ2-7; 7 bases are a match to TRBD1. The CDR3 goes on 3 residues after the read ends, and that part is filled in from the germline J gene. Germline V lookup: CDR1 LNHDA, CDR2 SQIVND (reference sequence). Unmatched junction bases numbered 7, after V lost 6 bases and J lost 2 bases. There are 14 residues in the CDR3.

In this sample, this clone turned up many times. The read finishes 3 residues shy of the CDR3 end, and the germline J gene is used to complete it. This chain connects TRBV5-1 to TRBJ2-1; maybe TRBD1 (5 bases). There are 14 residues in the CDR3. V lost 0 bases and J lost 5, with 9 bases in between. Per the germline V gene, CDR1 is SGHRS and CDR2 is YFSETQ. The CDR3 is CASSLGGKNNEQFF. Partial CDR3 DNA: TGCGCCAGCAGCTTGGGGGGCAAGAACAATGAG.

In this sample, this clone turned up many times. The read stops 3 residues short of the end of the CDR3; the missing end is completed from the germline J gene. The gene calls are TRBV20-1 and TRBJ2-1, with 9 nucleotides matching TRBD2. The V gene end was trimmed by 4 bases and the J gene end by 4 bases; junction bases not matched to a gene: 5. The CDR3 sequence is 14 residues long. From germline, CDR1 is DFQATT and CDR2 SNEGSKA (reference sequence). The CDR3 DNA, read in part, is TGCAGTGCTACCGCGGGAGGGTTTTACAATGAG. It encodes CSATAGGFYNE. The full CDR3 is CSATAGGFYNEQFF.

This clone has a count of ten or more. The read finishes 3 residues shy of the CDR3 end, and the germline J gene is used to complete it. The genes are TRBV5-6 and TRBJ1-1; D is possibly TRBD1 (6 bases). The germline V gene has CDR1 SGHDT and CDR2 YYEEEE. This CDR3 spans 15 amino acids. Deletions cut 4 bases from V and 0 bases from J, with 13 bases between. The part of the CDR3 DNA that was read is TGTGCCAGCAGCATCCCGGGACACATGAACACTGAA. This sequence encodes CASSIPGHMNTE. The complete CDR3 protein is CASSIPGHMNTEAFF.

This clone was counted many times. This CDR3 is CASSYAGLNEQYF. The DNA read from the CDR3 is TGTGCCAGCAGTTATGCGGGACTCAACGAG. This chain uses TRBV6-2 or TRBV6-3 with TRBJ2-7; possible D gene TRBD2, 6 bases. The read gets to within 3 residues of the CDR3 end, and the germline J gene fills in the rest. V was cut by 3 bases and J by 5 bases, with 11 bases left in between. This CDR3 has 13 residues. The germline gives CDR1 MNHEY, CDR2 SVGEGT.

This clone was detected many times. The observed sequence ends 3 residues before the CDR3 terminus, with the missing tail filled in from the germline J gene. The chain joins TRBV5-1 to TRBJ2-7, with TRBD1 identical over 7 bases. V dropped 5 bases and J dropped 0; count of bases not matched to a gene: 8. The CDR3 runs to 15 residues. CDR1 is SGHRS and CDR2 is YFSETQ in the germline V gene. CDR3 in amino acids: CASRDGQVSSYEQYF. CDR3 DNA, as far as it was read: TGCGCCAGCAGAGACGGACAGGTGAGCTCCTACGAG.

This clone was found many times. The chain's CDR3 is CASSVGAGDRGGNTEAFF. The CDR3 bases that were read are TGCGCCAGCAGCGTTGGGGCCGGGGACAGGGGTGGGAACACTGAA. V usage is TRBV5-1 and J usage is TRBJ1-1; TRBD1 agrees at 10 bases. The read ends 3 residues before the CDR3 terminus; that terminus is restored from the germline J gene. The J segment lost 1 base and the V segment lost 4 bases, leaving 13 bases of the junction unmatched. The CDR3 contains 18 residues. Germline CDR1 and CDR2: SGHRS and YFSETQ.

At least ten counts were recorded for this clone. The CDR3 end lies 3 residues beyond the end of the read and is filled in from the germline J gene. This chain connects TRBV20-1 to TRBJ2-5; 8 bases fit TRBD2. J gave up 5 bases and V 5 bases, and 4 bases lay outside the gene matches. Germline CDR1 is DFQATT and CDR2 is SNEGSKA (reference sequence). The length of the CDR3 is 12 residues. The CDR3 bases that were read are TGCAGTGCTGGGGGACTAGGCGAGACC. It yields the protein CSAGGLGET. Given in full, the CDR3 is CSAGGLGETQYF.

This clone was seen at least ten times. The CDR3 is cut off 3 residues early in the read; its end comes from the germline J gene. V is TRBV20-1 and J is TRBJ2-5; the match to TRBD2 covers 9 bases. Germline V gene lookup returns CDR1 DFQATT and CDR2 SNEGSKA (reference sequence). The CDR3 totals 15 residues. The V segment lost 7 bases and the J segment 4 bases; nucleotides outside the gene matches: 13. The CDR3 bases that were read are TGCAGTGTCCACGACGCGGGAGGGCCGAGAGAGACC. The encoded protein is CSVHDAGGPRET. The entire CDR3 protein reads CSVHDAGGPRETQYF.

This clone came up many times. Read coverage stops 3 residues before the CDR3 terminus; the germline J gene supplies the remainder. The chain uses TRBV5-1 and TRBJ2-3; D is perhaps TRBD2 (5 bases). Trimming removed 0 bases at V and 2 bases at J, with 7 bases between. The CDR3 has 14 amino acids. The V gene's germline CDR1 is SGHRS and CDR2 YFSETQ. The part of the CDR3 DNA that was read is TGCGCCAGCAGCTTGGCGGACTTCACAGATACG. This sequence encodes CASSLADFTDT. The full CDR3 sequence reads CASSLADFTDTQYF.

This clone showed up many times. With the read ending 3 residues before the CDR3 end, the germline J gene is used to fill in that end. V usage is TRBV19 and J usage is TRBJ2-3; possibly TRBD1 for D (6 bases). The CDR3 totals 12 residues. CDR1 and CDR2 from the germline V gene are LNHDA and SQIVND (reference sequence). V was trimmed by 9 bases and J by 2 bases, leaving 9 bases between them. The CDR3 bases that were read are TGTGCCAGCGGACAGAACACAGATACG. This translates into CASGQNTDT. The full CDR3 sequence reads CASGQNTDTQYF.